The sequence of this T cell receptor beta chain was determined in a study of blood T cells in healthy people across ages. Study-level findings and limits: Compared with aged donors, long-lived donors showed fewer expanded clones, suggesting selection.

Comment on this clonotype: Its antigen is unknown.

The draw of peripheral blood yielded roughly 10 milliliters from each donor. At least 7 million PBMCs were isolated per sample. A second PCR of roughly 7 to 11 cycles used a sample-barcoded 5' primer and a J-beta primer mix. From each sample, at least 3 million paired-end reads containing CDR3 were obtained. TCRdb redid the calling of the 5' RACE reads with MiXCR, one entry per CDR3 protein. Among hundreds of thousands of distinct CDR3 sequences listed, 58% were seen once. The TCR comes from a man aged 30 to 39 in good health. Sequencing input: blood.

CDR3 region: CASSLEPGGTDTQYF. The CDR3 nucleotides read TGTGCCAGCAGCTTAGAACCCGGGGGCACAGATACGCAGTATTTT. This chain joins TRBV7-6 and TRBJ2-3, with a possible D match to TRBD2 (5 bases). CDR1 and CDR2 from the germline V gene are SGHVS and FNYEAQ. V lost 1 base and J lost 1, with 9 bases in between. The CDR3 is made up of 15 amino acids.